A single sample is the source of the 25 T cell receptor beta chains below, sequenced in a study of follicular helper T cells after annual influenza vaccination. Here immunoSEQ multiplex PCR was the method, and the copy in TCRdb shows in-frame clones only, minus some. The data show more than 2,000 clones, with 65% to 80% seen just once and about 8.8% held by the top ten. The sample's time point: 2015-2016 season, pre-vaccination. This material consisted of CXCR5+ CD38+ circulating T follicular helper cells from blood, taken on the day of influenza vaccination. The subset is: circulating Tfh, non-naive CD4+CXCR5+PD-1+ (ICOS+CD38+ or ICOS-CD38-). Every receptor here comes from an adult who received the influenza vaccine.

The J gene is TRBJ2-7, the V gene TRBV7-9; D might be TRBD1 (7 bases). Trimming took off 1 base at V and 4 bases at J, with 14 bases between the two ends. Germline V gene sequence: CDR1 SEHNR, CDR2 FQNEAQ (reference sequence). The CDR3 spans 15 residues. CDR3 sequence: CASSLDGGGRYEQYF. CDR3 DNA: TGTGCCAGCAGCTTAGATGGAGGGGGCCGATACGAGCAGTACTTC.

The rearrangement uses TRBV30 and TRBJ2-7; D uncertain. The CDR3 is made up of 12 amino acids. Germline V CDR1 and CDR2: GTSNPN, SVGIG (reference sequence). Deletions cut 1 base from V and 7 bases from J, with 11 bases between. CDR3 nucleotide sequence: TGTGCCTGGAGTGAGTGGGGTCAAGAGCAGTACTTC. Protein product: CAWSEWGQEQYF.

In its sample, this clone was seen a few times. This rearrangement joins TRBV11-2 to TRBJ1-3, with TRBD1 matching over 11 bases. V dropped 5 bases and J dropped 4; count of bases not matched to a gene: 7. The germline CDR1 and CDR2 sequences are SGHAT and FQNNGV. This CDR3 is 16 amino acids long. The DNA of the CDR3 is TGTGCCAGCAGCCGGTGGACAGGGGGCATCGGAAACACCATATATTTT. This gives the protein CASSRWTGGIGNTIYF.

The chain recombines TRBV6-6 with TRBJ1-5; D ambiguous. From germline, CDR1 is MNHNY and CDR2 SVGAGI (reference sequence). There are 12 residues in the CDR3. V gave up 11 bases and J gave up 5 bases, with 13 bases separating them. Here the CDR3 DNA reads TGTGCCTGTACAGACTGGGATCAGCCCCAGCATTTT. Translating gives CACTDWDQPQHF.

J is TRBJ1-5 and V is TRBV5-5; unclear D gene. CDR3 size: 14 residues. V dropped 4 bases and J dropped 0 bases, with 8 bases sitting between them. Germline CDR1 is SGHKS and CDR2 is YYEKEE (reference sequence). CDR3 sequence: CASSEVPSNQPQHF. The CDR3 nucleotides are TGTGCCAGCAGCGAGGTCCCTAGCAATCAGCCCCAGCATTTT.

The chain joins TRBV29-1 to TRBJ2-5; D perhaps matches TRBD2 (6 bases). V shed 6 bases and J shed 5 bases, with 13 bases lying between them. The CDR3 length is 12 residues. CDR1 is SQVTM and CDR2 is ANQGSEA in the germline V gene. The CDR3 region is CSVGSSGETQYF. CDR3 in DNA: TGCAGCGTAGGGAGCAGCGGGGAGACCCAGTACTTC.

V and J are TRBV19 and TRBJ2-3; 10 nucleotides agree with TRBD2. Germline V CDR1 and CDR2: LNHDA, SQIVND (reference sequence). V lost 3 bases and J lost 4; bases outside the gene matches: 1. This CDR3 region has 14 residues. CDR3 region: CASSMSGGADTQYF. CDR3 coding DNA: TGTGCCAGTAGTATGAGCGGGGGGGCAGATACGCAGTATTTT.

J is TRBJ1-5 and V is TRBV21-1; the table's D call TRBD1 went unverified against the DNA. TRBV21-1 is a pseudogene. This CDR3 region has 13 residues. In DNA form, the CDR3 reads TGTGCCAGCAGCAAAGCTAGGGGACAGGTAAAGCATTTT. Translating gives CASSKARGQVKHF.

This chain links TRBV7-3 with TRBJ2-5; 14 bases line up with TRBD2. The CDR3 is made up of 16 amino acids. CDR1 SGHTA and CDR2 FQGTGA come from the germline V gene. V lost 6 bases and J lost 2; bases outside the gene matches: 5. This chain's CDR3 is CASSNRLAGGQETQYF. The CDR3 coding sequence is TGTGCCAGCAGTAACAGACTAGCGGGGGGGCAAGAGACCCAGTACTTC.

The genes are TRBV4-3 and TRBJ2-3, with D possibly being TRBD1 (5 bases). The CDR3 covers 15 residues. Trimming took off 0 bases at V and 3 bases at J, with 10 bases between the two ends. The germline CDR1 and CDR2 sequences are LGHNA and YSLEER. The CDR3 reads CASSQDDSPTDTQYF. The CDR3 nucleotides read TGCGCCAGCAGCCAAGACGACAGTCCTACAGATACGCAGTATTTT.

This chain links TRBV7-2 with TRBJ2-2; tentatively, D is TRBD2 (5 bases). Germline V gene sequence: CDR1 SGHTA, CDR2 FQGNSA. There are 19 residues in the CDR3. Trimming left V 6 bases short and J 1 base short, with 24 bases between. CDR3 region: CASRLQPPGSEKNTGELFF. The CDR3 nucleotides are TGTGCCAGCAGACTACAGCCGCCGGGATCCGAGAAGAACACCGGGGAGCTGTTTTTT. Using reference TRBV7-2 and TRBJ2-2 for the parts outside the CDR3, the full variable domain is GAGVSQSPSNKVTEKGKDVELRCDPISGHTALYWYRQSLGQGLEFLIYFQGNSAPDKSGLPSDRFSAERTGGSVSTLTIQRTQQEDSAVYLCASRLQPPGSEKNTGELFFGEGSRLTVL.

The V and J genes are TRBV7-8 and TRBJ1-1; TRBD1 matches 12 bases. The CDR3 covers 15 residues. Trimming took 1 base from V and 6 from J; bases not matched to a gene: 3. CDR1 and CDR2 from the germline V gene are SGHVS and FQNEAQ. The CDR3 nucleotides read TGTGCCAGCAGCTTAGGGGGACAGGGGGCGGCTGAAGCTTTCTTT. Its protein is CASSLGGQGAAEAFF.

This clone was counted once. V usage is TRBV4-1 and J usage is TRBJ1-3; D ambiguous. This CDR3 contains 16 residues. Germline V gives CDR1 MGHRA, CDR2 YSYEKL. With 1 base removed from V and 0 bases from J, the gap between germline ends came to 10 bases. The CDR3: CASSQGEASSGNTIYF. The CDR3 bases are TGCGCCAGCAGCCAAGGTGAGGCGAGCTCTGGAAACACCATATATTTT.

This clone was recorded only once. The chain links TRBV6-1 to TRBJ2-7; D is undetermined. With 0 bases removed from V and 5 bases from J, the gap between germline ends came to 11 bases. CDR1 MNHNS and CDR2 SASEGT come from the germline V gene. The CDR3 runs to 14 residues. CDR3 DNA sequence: TGTGCCAGCAGTGAAGCAGGCAGGCTAAACGAGCAGTACTTC. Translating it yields CASSEAGRLNEQYF.

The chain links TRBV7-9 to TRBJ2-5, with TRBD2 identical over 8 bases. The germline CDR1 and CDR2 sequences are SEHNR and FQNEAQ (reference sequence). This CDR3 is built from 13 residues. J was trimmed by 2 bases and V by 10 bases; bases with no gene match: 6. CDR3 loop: CATNSGGQETQYF. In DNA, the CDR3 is TGTGCCACCAACTCGGGGGGGCAAGAGACCCAGTACTTC. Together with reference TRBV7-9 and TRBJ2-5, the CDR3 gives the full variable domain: DTGVSQNPRHKITKRGQNVTFRCDPISEHNRLYWYRQTLGQGPEFLTYFQNEAQLEKSRLLSDRFSAERPKGSFSTLEIQRTEQGDSAMYLCATNSGGQETQYFGPGTRLLVL.

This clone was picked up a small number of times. The CDR3 coding sequence is TGTGCCAGCTCACCAGCGGCGCGGGGGACCTTGAATGAGCAGTTCTTC. Residues: CASSPAARGTLNEQFF. The chain has TRBV18 and TRBJ2-1, with 7 bases identical to TRBD2. This CDR3 spans 16 amino acids. The germline V gene has CDR1 KGHSH and CDR2 LQKENI. The V segment lost 2 bases and the J segment 7 bases; nucleotides outside the gene matches: 11.

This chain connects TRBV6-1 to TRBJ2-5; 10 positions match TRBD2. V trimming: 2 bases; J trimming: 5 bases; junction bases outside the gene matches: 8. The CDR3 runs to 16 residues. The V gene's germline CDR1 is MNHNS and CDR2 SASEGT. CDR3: CASSEMGAGGPETQYF. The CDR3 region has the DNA TGTGCCAGCAGTGAAATGGGAGCGGGAGGGCCGGAGACCCAGTACTTC.

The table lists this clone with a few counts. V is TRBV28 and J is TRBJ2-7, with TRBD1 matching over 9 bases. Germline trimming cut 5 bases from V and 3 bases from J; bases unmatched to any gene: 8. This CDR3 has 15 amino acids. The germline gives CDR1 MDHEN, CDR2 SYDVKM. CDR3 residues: CASSTGQGLSYEQYF. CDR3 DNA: TGTGCCAGCAGTACAGGACAGGGGCTAAGCTACGAGCAGTACTTC.

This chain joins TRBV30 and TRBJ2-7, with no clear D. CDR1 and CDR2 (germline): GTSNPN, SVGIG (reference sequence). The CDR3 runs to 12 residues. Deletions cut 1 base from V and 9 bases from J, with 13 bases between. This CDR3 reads CAWSEAASGQYF. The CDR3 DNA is TGTGCCTGGAGTGAGGCCGCAAGTGGGCAGTACTTC.

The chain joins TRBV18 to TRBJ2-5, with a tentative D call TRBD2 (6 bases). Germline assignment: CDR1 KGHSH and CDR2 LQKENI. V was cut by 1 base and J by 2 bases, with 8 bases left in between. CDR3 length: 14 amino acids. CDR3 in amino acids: CASSPRREQETQYF. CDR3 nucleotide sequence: TGTGCCAGCTCACCACGGCGGGAACAAGAGACCCAGTACTTC. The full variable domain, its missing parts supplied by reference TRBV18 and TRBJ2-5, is NAGVMQNPRHLVRRRGQEARLRCSPMKGHSHVYWYRQLPEEGLKFMVYLQKENIIDESGMPKERFSAEFPKEGPSILRIQQVVRGDSAAYFCASSPRREQETQYFGPGTRLLVL.

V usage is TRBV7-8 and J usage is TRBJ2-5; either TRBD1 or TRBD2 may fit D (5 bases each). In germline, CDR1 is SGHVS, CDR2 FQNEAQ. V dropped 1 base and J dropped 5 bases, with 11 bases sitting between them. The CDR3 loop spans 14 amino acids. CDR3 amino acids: CASSLGGDGETQYF. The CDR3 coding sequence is TGTGCCAGCAGCTTAGGAGGGGATGGGGAGACCCAGTACTTC. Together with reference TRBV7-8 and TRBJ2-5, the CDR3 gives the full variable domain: GAGVSQSPRYKVAKRGQDVALRCDPISGHVSLFWYQQALGQGPEFLTYFQNEAQLDKSGLPSDRFFAERPEGSVSTLKIQRTQQEDSAVYLCASSLGGDGETQYFGPGTRLLVL.

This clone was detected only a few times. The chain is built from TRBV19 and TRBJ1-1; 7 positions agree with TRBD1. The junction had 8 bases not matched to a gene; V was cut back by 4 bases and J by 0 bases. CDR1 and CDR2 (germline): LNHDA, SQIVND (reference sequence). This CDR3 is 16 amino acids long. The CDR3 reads CASSTSTGQMNTEAFF. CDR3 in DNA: TGTGCCAGTAGTACCTCGACAGGGCAAATGAACACTGAAGCTTTCTTT. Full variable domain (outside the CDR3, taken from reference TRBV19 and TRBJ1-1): DGGITQSPKYLFRKEGQNVTLSCEQNLNHDAMYWYRQDPGQGLRLIYYSQIVNDFQKGDIAEGYSVSREKKESFPLTVTSAQKNPTAFYLCASSTSTGQMNTEAFFGQGTRLTVV.

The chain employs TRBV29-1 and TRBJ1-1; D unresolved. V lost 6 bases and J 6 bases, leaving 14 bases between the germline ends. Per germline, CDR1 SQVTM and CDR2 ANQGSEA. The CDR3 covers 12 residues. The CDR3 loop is CSVTTGKPEAFF. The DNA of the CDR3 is TGCAGCGTGACGACGGGGAAGCCTGAAGCTTTCTTT.

Written as DNA, the CDR3 is TGTGCCAGCAGCTTAGGCTGGCAGGACTATGGCTACACCTTC. It is translated as CASSLGWQDYGYTF. The J gene is TRBJ1-2, the V gene TRBV7-2; D unresolved. Germline-derived CDR1 and CDR2 are SGHTA and FQGNSA. The CDR3 runs to 14 residues. The ends were cut back, 1 base at V and 3 bases at J, with 9 bases in the middle.

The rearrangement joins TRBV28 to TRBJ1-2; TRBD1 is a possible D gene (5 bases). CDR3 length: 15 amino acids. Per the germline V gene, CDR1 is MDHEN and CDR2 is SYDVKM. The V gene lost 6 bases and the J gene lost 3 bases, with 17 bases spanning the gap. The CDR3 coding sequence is TGTGCCAGCAGCCATTTGGGACTTCTTGACTATGGCTACACCTTC. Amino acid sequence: CASSHLGLLDYGYTF.